These 9 T cell receptor beta chains came from one sample sequenced in a study of blood T cell repertoires in COVID-19. The data were produced by immunoSEQ multiplex PCR, yet TCRdb's version contains in-frame clones alone and is incomplete. The sample records over 85,000 clones, around nine tenths being singletons. Specimen: peripheral blood. The receptor source for this set is a woman aged 80 or over with acute or convalescent COVID-19.

The V gene is TRBV12-5, the J gene TRBJ1-3; possible D gene TRBD1, 5 bases. The CDR3 has 14 amino acids. Germline CDR1 is LGHNT and CDR2 is FRNRAP. Trimming took 6 bases from V and 7 from J, leaving 16 bases between them. CDR3 nucleotide sequence: TGTGCTAGTGGCCTCGGGCAGGGAATTAACACCATATATTTT. The encoded protein is CASGLGQGINTIYF.

The CDR3 here is CASSQVGGEVNEKLFF. CDR3 nucleotides: TGCGCCAGCAGCCAGGTCGGGGGGGAGGTGAATGAAAAACTGTTTTTT. This chain uses TRBV4-1 with TRBJ1-4; TRBD1 is a possible D gene (5 bases). The CDR3 loop spans 16 amino acids. Trimming left V 3 bases short and J 5 bases short, with 16 bases between. Germline V gives CDR1 MGHRA, CDR2 YSYEKL.

This clone has just a few counts. The chain couples TRBV9 to TRBJ1-6; D gene unclear. This CDR3 comprises 16 residues. V lost 3 bases and J 4 bases, leaving 14 bases between the germline ends. CDR1 and CDR2 (germline): SGDLS, YYNGEE. CDR3 loop: CASSGGITEYNSPLHF. Here the CDR3 DNA reads TGTGCCAGCAGCGGAGGAATCACTGAATATAATTCACCCCTCCACTTT.

The chain uses TRBV11-2 and TRBJ2-2; 13 bases fit TRBD2. Trimming removed 4 bases from V and 6 bases from J; junction bases left unmatched: 2. Germline CDR1 and CDR2: SGHAT and FQNNGV. The CDR3 has 15 amino acids. CDR3 in DNA: TGTGCCAGCAGCTGGGGACTAGCGGGGCCCGGGGAGCTGTTTTTT. Its protein is CASSWGLAGPGELFF.

This clone has just one count. The chain joins TRBV7-3 to TRBJ2-5; D uncertain. The CDR3 runs to 13 residues. V was pared by 1 base and J by 1 base, with 4 bases between. Germline assignment: CDR1 SGHTA and CDR2 FQGTGA. CDR3 in amino acids: CASSLISQETQYF. In DNA form, the CDR3 reads TGTGCCAGCAGCTTAATTAGCCAAGAGACCCAGTACTTC.

V usage is TRBV4-1 and J usage is TRBJ2-1, with D possibly being TRBD2 (5 bases). Germline assignment: CDR1 MGHRA and CDR2 YSYEKL. V was cut by 4 bases and J by 5 bases, with 9 bases left in between. The CDR3 runs to 13 residues. CDR3 in DNA: TGCGCCAGCAGCCCCCTCGGGGACAATGAGCAGTTCTTC. Protein: CASSPLGDNEQFF.

This chain joins TRBV10-3 and TRBJ2-1; 13 nucleotides align to TRBD2. Trimming took 6 bases from V and 10 from J; bases not matched to a gene: 9. There are 15 residues in the CDR3. Germline CDR1 ENHRY, CDR2 SYGVKD. As DNA, the CDR3 is TGTGCCATCAGCTCCACTAGCGGGGGGGCCCAGGAGCAGTTCTTC. It specifies CAISSTSGGAQEQFF.

This rearrangement joins TRBV3-1 (or the pseudogene TRBV3-2) to TRBJ2-7, with 12 bases lining up with TRBD1. Trimming cost V 4 bases and J 3 bases; bases outside gene matches: 4. Looked up from germline, CDR1 is LGHDT and CDR2 is YNNKEL (reference sequence). The CDR3 spans 15 residues. CDR3 coding DNA: TGTGCCAGCAGCCCGGGACAGGGGGCCTTCTACGAGCAGTACTTC. Translating gives CASSPGQGAFYEQYF.

The chain uses TRBV7-2 and TRBJ1-2; 12 bases fit TRBD1. V was pared by 0 bases and J by 7 bases, with 3 bases of the junction left unmatched. Per the germline V gene, CDR1 is SGHTA and CDR2 is FQGNSA. The CDR3 consists of 15 residues. CDR3 residues: CASSLAGQGASGYTF. CDR3 nucleotide sequence: TGTGCCAGCAGCTTAGCGGGACAGGGGGCGAGTGGCTACACCTTC. Filled out from reference TRBV7-2 and TRBJ1-2, the complete variable domain reads GAGVSQSPSNKVTEKGKDVELRCDPISGHTALYWYRQSLGQGLEFLIYFQGNSAPDKSGLPSDRFSAERTGGSVSTLTIQRTQQEDSAVYLCASSLAGQGASGYTFGSGTRLTVV.